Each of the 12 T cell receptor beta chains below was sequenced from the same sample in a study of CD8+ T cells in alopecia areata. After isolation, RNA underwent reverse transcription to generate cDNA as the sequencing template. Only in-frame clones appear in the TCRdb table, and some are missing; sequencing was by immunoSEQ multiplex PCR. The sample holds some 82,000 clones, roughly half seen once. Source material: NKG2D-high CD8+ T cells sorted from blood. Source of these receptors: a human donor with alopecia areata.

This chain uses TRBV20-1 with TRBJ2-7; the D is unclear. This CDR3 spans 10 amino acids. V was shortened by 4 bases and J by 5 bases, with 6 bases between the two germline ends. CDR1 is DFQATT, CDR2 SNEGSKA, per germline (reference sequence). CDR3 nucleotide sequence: TGCAGTGCTAAAGGGAACGAGCAGTACTTC. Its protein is CSAKGNEQYF.

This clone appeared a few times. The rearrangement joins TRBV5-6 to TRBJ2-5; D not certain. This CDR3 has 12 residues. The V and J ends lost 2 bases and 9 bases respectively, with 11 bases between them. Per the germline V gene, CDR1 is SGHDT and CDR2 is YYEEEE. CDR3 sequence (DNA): TGTGCCAGCAGCTTAGGACGGACGGCCCAGTACTTC. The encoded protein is CASSLGRTAQYF.

The CDR3 DNA reads TGTGCCAGCAGCGAGGAGGCGGCTGGGTCCTACGAGCAGTACTTC. Translating gives CASSEEAAGSYEQYF. The chain has TRBV11-2 and TRBJ2-7, with D perhaps matching TRBD2 (5 bases). CDR1 is SGHAT and CDR2 is FQNNGV in the germline V gene. This CDR3 has 15 amino acids. V was pared by 5 bases and J by 1 base, with 15 bases between.

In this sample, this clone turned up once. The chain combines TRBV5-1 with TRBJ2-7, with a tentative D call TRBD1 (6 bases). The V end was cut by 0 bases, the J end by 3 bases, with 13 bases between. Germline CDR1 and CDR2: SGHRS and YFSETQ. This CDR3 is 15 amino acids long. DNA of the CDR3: TGCGCCAGCAGCTTGGCCGGGACAACACACTACGAGCAGTACTTC. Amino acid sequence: CASSLAGTTHYEQYF. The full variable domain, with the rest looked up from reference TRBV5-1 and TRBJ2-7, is KAGVTQTPRYLIKTRGQQVTLSCSPISGHRSVSWYQQTPGQGLQFLFEYFSETQRNKGNFPGRFSGRQFSNSRSEMNVSTLELGDSALYLCASSLAGTTHYEQYFGPGTRLTVT.

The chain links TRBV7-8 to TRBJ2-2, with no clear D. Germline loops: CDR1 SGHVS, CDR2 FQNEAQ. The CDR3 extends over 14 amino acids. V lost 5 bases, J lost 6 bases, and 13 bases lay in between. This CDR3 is CASSPLSQAGELFF. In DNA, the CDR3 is TGTGCCAGCAGCCCTCTTTCGCAAGCCGGGGAGCTGTTTTTT.

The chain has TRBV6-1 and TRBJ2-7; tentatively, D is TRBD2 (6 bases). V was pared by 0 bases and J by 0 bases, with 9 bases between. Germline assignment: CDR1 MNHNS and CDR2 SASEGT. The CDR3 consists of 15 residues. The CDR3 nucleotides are TGTGCCAGCAGTGAAGCGCGGGGCAGCTCCTACGAGCAGTACTTC. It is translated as CASSEARGSSYEQYF.

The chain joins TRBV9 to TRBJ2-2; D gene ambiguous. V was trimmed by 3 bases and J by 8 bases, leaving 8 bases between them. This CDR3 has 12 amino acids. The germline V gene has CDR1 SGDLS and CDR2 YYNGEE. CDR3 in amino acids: CASSGHRGELFF. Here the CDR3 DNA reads TGTGCCAGCAGCGGTCATCGTGGGGAGCTGTTTTTT.

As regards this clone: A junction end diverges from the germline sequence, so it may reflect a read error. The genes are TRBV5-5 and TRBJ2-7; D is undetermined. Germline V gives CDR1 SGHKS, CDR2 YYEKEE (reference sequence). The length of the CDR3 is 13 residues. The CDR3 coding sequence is TGTGCCAGCAGATTGGCCGGCACCTACGAGCAGTACTTC. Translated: CASRLAGTYEQYF.

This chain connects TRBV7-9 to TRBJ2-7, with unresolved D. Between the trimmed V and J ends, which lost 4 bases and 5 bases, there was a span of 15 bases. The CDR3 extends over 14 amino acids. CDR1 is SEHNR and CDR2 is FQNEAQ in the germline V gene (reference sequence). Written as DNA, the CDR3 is TGTGCCAGCAGCTCCGAGTGGGTGGCAAACGAGCAGTACTTC. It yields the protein CASSSEWVANEQYF. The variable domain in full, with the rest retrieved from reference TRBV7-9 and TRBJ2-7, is DTGVSQNPRHKITKRGQNVTFRCDPISEHNRLYWYRQTLGQGPEFLTYFQNEAQLEKSRLLSDRFSAERPKGSFSTLEIQRTEQGDSAMYLCASSSEWVANEQYFGPGTRLTVT.

The CDR3 loop reads CATKKYRGSTDTQYF. The CDR3 DNA is TGCGCCACCAAAAAATACAGGGGAAGTACAGATACGCAGTATTTT. V and J are TRBV5-1 and TRBJ2-3, with 7 nucleotides matching TRBD1. The ends lost 9 bases at V and 3 bases at J; junction bases unmatched: 13. The CDR3 is 15 amino acids. The germline gives CDR1 SGHRS, CDR2 YFSETQ.

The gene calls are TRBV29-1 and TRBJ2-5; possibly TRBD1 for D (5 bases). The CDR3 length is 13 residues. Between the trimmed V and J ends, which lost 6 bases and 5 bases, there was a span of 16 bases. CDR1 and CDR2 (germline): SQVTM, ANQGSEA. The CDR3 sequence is CSVNPGLEETQYF. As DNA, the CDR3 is TGCAGCGTGAATCCAGGGTTAGAGGAGACCCAGTACTTC.

The CDR3 loop is CAWSLDTEAFF. As DNA, the CDR3 is TGTGCCTGGAGTCTGGACACTGAAGCTTTCTTT. The V call is TRBV30, the J call TRBJ1-1; no definite D call. In germline, CDR1 is GTSNPN, CDR2 SVGIG (reference sequence). Trimming stripped 2 bases from V and 3 bases from J, with 4 bases between. This CDR3 comprises 11 residues.